The present entry profiles one T cell receptor beta chain with its context. Only in-frame clones appear in the TCRdb table, and some are missing; sequencing was by immunoSEQ multiplex PCR. The data contain about 50,000 clones, about nine tenths of them singletons. The data stem from a study of T cell changes during pregnancy in multiple sclerosis. CDR3 length: 13 residues. Trimming pared 8 bases from V and 10 bases from J, leaving 15 bases between. CDR1 and CDR2 (germline): MRHNA, SNTAGT. This receptor was obtained from a female donor with multiple sclerosis, enrolled in a pregnancy study. The chain has TRBV6-4 and TRBJ1-6; TRBD1 might be the D (5 bases). The sample here was CD4+ T cells from peripheral blood mononuclear cells, taken in the second trimester of pregnancy. Here the CDR3 reads CASSTGVGSPLHF. The CDR3 DNA is TGTGCCAGCTCGACGGGGGTAGGCTCACCCCTCCACTTT.